This TCR beta chain is from a study of T cell responses to AZD1222 COVID-19 vaccine (dated by TCRdb to about 2021). Context from the whole study: A total of approximately 240 trial participants underwent TCR sequencing, of whom about 210 had received two doses of AZD1222 and around 26 had received two doses of the MenACWY control vaccine. Trial participants were enrolled into age subgroups of 18-55, 56-69 and 70-plus years, which contained about 160, 30 and 59 TCR-sequenced participants, respectively.

The time point label for this specimen denotes: about 28 days (+/-7) after the second vaccine dose. AZD1222 recipients given second doses at about 4 weeks or at about 12 weeks were pooled, since spike-specific TCR depth and breadth were not found to differ between the two schedules. Vaccinee samples came from UK trials COV001 and COV002, including a single-blind randomized controlled phase 2/3 trial of AZD1222 (ChAdOx1 nCoV-19) in healthy adults. Trial participant PBMC samples were collected at day 0 and day 28 after the second dose for TCRbeta chain sequencing. For this clone: The antigen this receptor binds is unknown. There are no base qualities to consult, and no much larger clone falls within one base.

General conclusions and limits of the study: CD4 TCRs associated with the vaccine covered the entire spike protein, and the dominant responses were in regions 160-218 and 743-854. Conclusions about previously exposed vaccinees are limited, since just 5 or 6 AZD1222 recipients were seropositive for SARS-CoV-2 at baseline. The 56-69-year group was small, and its depth increase did not reach significance, likely because of low power. Reportedly, close to half of the unique spike-specific TCRs recognized epitopes lying outside the regions that are mutated in the B.1.351 and B.1.1.7 variants. Most participants were white British and females outnumbered males, and the authors suggested that clonal diversity may have been underestimated. After two AZD1222 doses, both the breadth and the depth of spike-specific TCRs were significantly higher than at day 0 and than in MenACWY recipients. No day 14 peak-response samples were available, so repertoires were characterized only after the peak T cell response.

The CDR3 regions of human TCRbeta chains were analyzed by immunosequencing. The study's processing was this. Repertoire TCRs were checked for matches against a reference library of SARS-CoV-2-specific TCRs that had been generated using the MIRA antigen-specificity platform. Breadth was defined as the fraction of unique TCRs that were SARS-CoV-2-associated. Depth was defined as the fraction of total T cells that were SARS-CoV-2-associated. Using the MIRA data, each spike-specific TCR was mapped to the spike region that the TCR reacts to and placed in a CD4 or CD8 class. Log10-transformed breadth and depth values were compared by one-way ANOVA with Sidak's multiple comparisons tests. TCRdb carries this immuneACCESS record with in-frame sequences only. Its versions omit some clonotypes, under half of them owing to an unresolved V gene in the studies checked, with the rest unexplained. V and J calls and clone size are those listed in that table; D and trimming were worked out from the DNA. The sample has some 70,000 clones on record, 80% of them singletons. The top ten hold about an eighth of the sample.

V loses 7 bases, J loses 6 bases, and the germline ends lie 7 bases apart. The CDR3 numbers 11 residues from cysteine through phenylalanine. Only CDR3 DNA is held: 33 bases, read in frame from base 1. The germline V gene (reference sequence) yields MNHEY for CDR1 and SMNVEV for CDR2. The sample here was peripheral blood, taken 28 days after the second AZD1222 dose. The V and J genes are TRBV27 and TRBJ2-1; a tentative D match to TRBD1 spans 5 bases. The sequence came from an adult who received the AZD1222 COVID-19 vaccine. The CDR3: CASNQGNEQFF. The DNA sequence is given as TGTGCCAGCAATCAGGGCAATGAGCAGTTCTTC.